This entry is about one TCR beta chain. Its specificity is not known. These data belong to a study of blood T cells in healthy people across ages. From germline, CDR1 is SGHVS and CDR2 FNYEAQ. CDR3 size: 15 residues. For the second PCR, which ran for about 7 to 12 cycles, a sample-barcoded 5' primer and a J-beta primer mix were used. Researchers report that a template-switch adaptor with 12 random nucleotides tagged each cDNA molecule. TCRdb processed the 5' RACE reads anew with MiXCR; each CDR3 protein has one entry. Seen here are 800,000 or so distinct CDR3 sequences, 20% to 30% observed once, and the top ten hold 3.7%. Overall study results and limits: Possibly, changes in expanded clonotypes were confounded because donor CMV status was unknown.

Researchers isolated at least 6.5 million PBMCs per sample. The sample also formed part of further work on T cells of mothers and their children. That study adds: In cDNA synthesis, all of the extracted RNA was used at around 1.4 ug per 15 ul.

The chain combines TRBV7-6 with TRBJ2-5, with D possibly being TRBD2 (6 bases). Matching the DNA end better, TRBJ2-7 makes the J call doubtful. Sequenced: blood. The TCR comes from a boy younger than 18 in good health. The CDR3 loop reads CASSERAGSSYEQYF. DNA for the CDR3: TGTGCCAGCAGCGAGCGGGCGGGGTCCTCCTACGAGCAGTACTTC.